This TCR beta chain came from a study of T-cell reconstitution after alpha-beta-depleted transplantation in children. The authors prepared the TCRbeta library with unique molecular identifiers. Using its own MiXCR run on the PCR reads, TCRdb lists one record per CDR3 protein. This table has about 360,000 distinct CDR3 sequences, about 14% appearing once. The sample holds a few counts of this clonotype. The sample in question was PBMCs, obtained from the stem cell graft. The receptor was isolated from a human donor who donated a stem cell graft to a child with Fanconi anemia.

CDR3 bases: TGCGCCAGCAGCCAAATGGGAGACAGGGTCCACGAGCAGTACTTC. Amino acid sequence: CASSQMGDRVHEQYF. The V gene is TRBV4-3, the J gene TRBJ2-7; TRBD1 matches 7 bases. Germline CDR1 and CDR2: LGHNA and YSLEER. V was pared by 2 bases and J by 5 bases, with 9 bases of the junction left unmatched. CDR3 length: 15 residues.